The 18 T cell receptor beta chains listed next were all sequenced from one sample in a study of OX40 agonist ivuxolimab in advanced cancers. Generated by immunoSEQ multiplex PCR, the TCRdb table keeps only in-frame clones and is missing some. Found here are almost 70,000 clones, 60% to 85% of them singletons; the top ten hold over 2%. Sample: CD4+ or CD8+ T cells sorted from blood, taken in a trial of the OX40 agonist ivuxolimab. The receptors stem from an adult with an advanced solid tumor such as melanoma, head and neck, liver or kidney cancer.

J is TRBJ2-5 and V is TRBV5-4; 11 bases align to TRBD2. This CDR3 contains 20 residues. Germline V lookup: CDR1 SGHNT, CDR2 YYREEE (reference sequence). V lost 1 base, J lost 3 bases, and 17 bases stayed unmatched. CDR3 sequence (DNA): TGTGCCAGCAGCTTGACGGCGGGTAGTCTTCGACTAGCGGGAAAAGAGACCCAGTACTTC. Its protein is CASSLTAGSLRLAGKETQYF.

The chain joins TRBV7-2 to TRBJ2-3, with TRBD2 matching over 8 bases. Germline V gene lookup returns CDR1 SGHTA and CDR2 FQGNSA. Trimming removed 5 bases from V and 2 bases from J; junction bases left unmatched: 3. The CDR3 consists of 14 residues. The CDR3 sequence: CASSRAGATDTQYF. CDR3 nucleotides: TGTGCCAGCAGCCGAGCGGGGGCCACAGATACGCAGTATTTT.

This clone has just a few counts. The chain combines TRBV7-3 with TRBJ1-2, with unresolved D. The CDR3 runs to 13 residues. From germline, CDR1 is SGHTA and CDR2 FQGTGA. V lost 5 bases and J 7 bases, leaving 14 bases between the germline ends. In nucleotides, the CDR3 is TGTGCCAGCAGCCCAGGAGCGGGTCCTGGCTACACCTTC. It encodes CASSPGAGPGYTF.

This clone was observed a handful of times. V and J are TRBV27 and TRBJ1-4; possibly TRBD1 for D (5 bases). V was pared by 1 base and J by 8 bases, with 11 bases between. The CDR3 length is 14 residues. Germline V CDR1 and CDR2: MNHEY, SMNVEV (reference sequence). The CDR3 DNA follows: TGTGCCAGCAGTTTATTCAGGGAGTCGGAAAAACTGTTTTTT. It yields the protein CASSLFRESEKLFF.

In its sample, this clone was seen a few times. This chain joins TRBV7-9 and TRBJ2-1; 7 bases fit TRBD2. Germline V gene sequence: CDR1 SEHNR, CDR2 FQNEAQ (reference sequence). The CDR3 sequence is 14 residues long. V gave up 3 bases and J gave up 8 bases; unmatched junction bases: 7. The CDR3 is CASSLTSPRDEQFF. The CDR3 region has the DNA TGTGCCAGCAGCTTGACTAGCCCCAGGGATGAGCAGTTCTTC. Full variable domain (missing parts from reference TRBV7-9 and TRBJ2-1): DTGVSQNPRHKITKRGQNVTFRCDPISEHNRLYWYRQTLGQGPEFLTYFQNEAQLEKSRLLSDRFSAERPKGSFSTLEIQRTEQGDSAMYLCASSLTSPRDEQFFGPGTRLTVL.

The rearrangement uses TRBV5-1 and TRBJ2-2; D not certain. V lost 0 bases, J lost 1 base, and 4 bases lay in between. Per the germline V gene, CDR1 is SGHRS and CDR2 is YFSETQ. This CDR3 is built from 14 residues. CDR3: CASSLAGNTGELFF. Written as DNA, the CDR3 is TGCGCCAGCAGCTTGGCGGGGAACACCGGGGAGCTGTTTTTT.

The chain combines TRBV5-8 with TRBJ1-6, with a tentative D call TRBD1 (5 bases). Germline V gene sequence: CDR1 SGHTS, CDR2 YDEGEE. The CDR3 contains 15 residues. V was clipped by 0 bases and J by 9 bases, with 13 bases between them. The CDR3 spells CASSLVRGGGSPLHF. The CDR3 DNA is TGTGCCAGCAGCTTGGTTCGGGGGGGAGGTTCACCCCTCCACTTT.

The genes are TRBV30 and TRBJ2-7, with 11 positions matching TRBD1. Germline CDR1 GTSNPN, CDR2 SVGIG (reference sequence). V was clipped by 2 bases and J by 2 bases; unmatched bases: 8. The CDR3 length is 16 residues. In DNA, the CDR3 is TGTGCCTGGAGTAGGGACAGGGGGGCGCACGCCTACGAGCAGTACTTC. Its translation: CAWSRDRGAHAYEQYF.

This sequence joins TRBV5-1 and TRBJ2-7; 7 bases match TRBD2. Germline CDR1 SGHRS, CDR2 YFSETQ. CDR3 length equals 16 residues. J lost 2 bases, V lost 0 bases, and 8 bases had no gene match. This chain's CDR3 is CASSLAGGRATYEQYF. CDR3 in DNA: TGCGCCAGCAGCTTGGCGGGGGGACGGGCGACCTACGAGCAGTACTTC. The full variable domain, in which reference TRBV5-1 and TRBJ2-7 provide the parts outside the CDR3, is KAGVTQTPRYLIKTRGQQVTLSCSPISGHRSVSWYQQTPGQGLQFLFEYFSETQRNKGNFPGRFSGRQFSNSRSEMNVSTLELGDSALYLCASSLAGGRATYEQYFGPGTRLTVT.

The chain employs TRBV2 and TRBJ1-4; 7 bases agree with TRBD1. The ends lost 6 bases at V and 8 bases at J; junction bases unmatched: 3. This CDR3 has 12 residues. Germline V lookup: CDR1 SNHLY, CDR2 FYNNEI. The CDR3 bases are TGTGCCAGCAGCCTGGACAGGGAAAAACTGTTTTTT. This sequence encodes CASSLDREKLFF.

J is TRBJ1-2 and V is TRBV5-1; tentatively, D is TRBD1 (5 bases). The CDR3 loop spans 12 amino acids. Germline V gene sequence: CDR1 SGHRS, CDR2 YFSETQ. Trimming left V 4 bases short and J 7 bases short, with 11 bases between. The chain's CDR3 is CASSADILGYTF. The CDR3 DNA follows: TGCGCCAGCAGCGCGGACATCCTTGGCTACACCTTC.

The rearrangement joins TRBV18 to TRBJ2-3, with 7 bases aligning to TRBD2. The CDR3 length is 15 residues. The germline gives CDR1 KGHSH, CDR2 LQKENI. Trimming took 6 bases from V and 2 from J; bases not matched to a gene: 8. DNA for the CDR3: TGTGCCAGCTCCGCCACCAGCGGGAACACAGATACGCAGTATTTT. Its translation is CASSATSGNTDTQYF.

The chain combines TRBV28 with TRBJ2-7; D possibly corresponds to TRBD1 (7 bases). From germline, CDR1 is MDHEN and CDR2 SYDVKM. The V end lost 7 bases, the J end lost 6 bases, and 25 bases lay between the germline ends. This CDR3 has 16 amino acids. In nucleotides, the CDR3 is TGTGCCAGCATCTTGGGGGGCCCGACAGGGAGAAGCGAGCAGTACTTC. Translating gives CASILGGPTGRSEQYF. The whole variable domain, filled in from reference TRBV28 and TRBJ2-7, reads DVKVTQSSRYLVKRTGEKVFLECVQDMDHENMFWYRQDPGLGLRLIYFSYDVKMKEKGDIPEGYSVSREKKERFSLILESASTNQTSMYLCASILGGPTGRSEQYFGPGTRLTVT.

Only one count was recorded for this clone. The chain has TRBV5-5 and TRBJ2-3, with no clear D. The CDR3 is 12 amino acids. Deletions cut 4 bases from V and 4 bases from J, with 7 bases between. Germline CDR1 reads SGHKS; CDR2 reads YYEKEE (reference sequence). The CDR3 coding sequence is TGTGCCAGCAGCCTGTCGGCAGATACGCAGTATTTT. It is translated as CASSLSADTQYF.

V usage is TRBV7-2 and J usage is TRBJ2-6; D gene uncertain. V was clipped by 4 bases and J by 2 bases, with 9 bases between them. The germline V gene has CDR1 SGHTA and CDR2 FQGNSA. The CDR3 covers 15 residues. The CDR3, as DNA: TGTGCCAGCAGCTCTCAACGAACTGGGGCCAACGTCCTGACTTTC. This translates into CASSSQRTGANVLTF.

The chain couples TRBV5-6 to TRBJ1-2; D is unresolved. With 1 base removed from V and 4 bases from J, the gap between germline ends came to 8 bases. The CDR3 contains 13 residues. Germline V gene sequence: CDR1 SGHDT, CDR2 YYEEEE. As DNA, the CDR3 is TGTGCCAGCAGCTTGCGGGTGGGCTATGGCTACACCTTC. Amino acid sequence: CASSLRVGYGYTF.

The chain combines TRBV9 with TRBJ1-6, with D unclear. The V gene lost 3 bases and the J gene lost 5 bases, with 9 bases spanning the gap. Per the germline V gene, CDR1 is SGDLS and CDR2 is YYNGEE. This CDR3 spans 14 amino acids. CDR3 amino acids: CASSGLGNNSPLHF. For the CDR3, the DNA is TGTGCCAGCAGCGGGCTCGGGAATAATTCACCCCTCCACTTT.

On this clone: The identical CDR3 is also encoded by other nucleotide sequences in the sample. The V and J genes are TRBV28 and TRBJ2-7; 9 nucleotides line up with TRBD1. Germline CDR1 MDHEN, CDR2 SYDVKM. There are 15 residues in the CDR3. Germline trimming cut 4 bases from V and 1 base from J; bases unmatched to any gene: 5. The CDR3 sequence is CASSSPGQGSYEQYF. CDR3 nucleotides: TGTGCCAGCAGTTCGCCGGGACAGGGTTCCTACGAGCAGTACTTC.